The 7 T cell receptor beta chains below all came from one sample that was sequenced in a study of shared clonotypes between healthy human individuals. Assay: immunoSEQ multiplex PCR; the TCRdb copy retains only in-frame clones and omits some. The repertoire includes over a million clones, about 84% of them detected once, and 0.55% to 0.7% sits in the top ten. Sequencing was performed on memory CD4+ T cells from PBMCs. Subset reported: CD45RA-negative fraction. Receptors were obtained from a man between 18 and 29 years old in good health. Some clones in this sample may be carry-over from other donors' samples.

V gene TRBV4-1 combines with J gene TRBJ2-7; D is perhaps TRBD1 (5 bases). CDR3 length: 15 residues. Per the germline V gene, CDR1 is MGHRA and CDR2 is YSYEKL. The germline V and J ends were trimmed by 1 base and 3 bases, with 13 bases remaining between them. In DNA, the CDR3 is TGCGCCAGCAGCCAAGGTATCAGACAGCTCTACGAGCAGTACTTC. Its protein is CASSQGIRQLYEQYF.

This clone was picked up many times. Other DNA sequences in the sample encode the same CDR3. This sequence joins TRBV6-5 and TRBJ2-7, with 9 bases matching TRBD2. CDR3 size: 15 residues. J was trimmed by 3 bases and V by 2 bases; bases with no gene match: 5. Germline V gene lookup returns CDR1 MNHEY and CDR2 SVGAGI. In nucleotides, the CDR3 is TGTGCCAGCAGTTACGCGGGAGGGCCGGGCTACGAGCAGTACTTC. This translates into CASSYAGGPGYEQYF.

DNA for the CDR3: TGTGCCAGCAGCTTAGAGGGGAGAGCTTTCTTT. Its protein product is CASSLEGRAFF. The rearrangement joins TRBV11-1 to TRBJ1-1, with D possibly TRBD1 on 5 matching bases. The V gene's germline CDR1 is SGHAT and CDR2 FQDESV (reference sequence). CDR3 length: 11 residues. Trimming stripped 1 base from V and 10 bases from J, with 7 bases between.

The chain employs TRBV29-1 and TRBJ2-1; 9 nucleotides align to TRBD2. With V trimmed by 3 bases and J by 3 bases, 3 bases remained unmatched. The CDR3 runs 14 residues. Germline V gives CDR1 SQVTM, CDR2 ANQGSEA. The CDR3 loop reads CSVDGTSSYNEQFF. The CDR3 DNA sequence: TGCAGCGTTGACGGGACTAGCAGCTACAATGAGCAGTTCTTC.

This clone was found a few times. This rearrangement joins TRBV6-6 to TRBJ1-1; D is unclear. From germline, CDR1 is MNHNY and CDR2 SVGAGI (reference sequence). The CDR3 has 13 amino acids. Trimming removed 4 bases from V and 0 bases from J, with 6 bases in between. The CDR3 reads CASSSAMNTEAFF. The CDR3 DNA sequence: TGTGCCAGCAGTTCAGCTATGAACACTGAAGCTTTCTTT.

This chain joins TRBV20-1 and TRBJ2-5; D not certain. CDR3 length: 10 residues. Trimming pared 5 bases from V and 5 bases from J, leaving 6 bases between. The germline gives CDR1 DFQATT, CDR2 SNEGSKA (reference sequence). In nucleotides, the CDR3 is TGCAGTGCTTGGTCGGAGACCCAGTACTTC. Amino acids: CSAWSETQYF.

The table lists this clone with a few counts. The chain combines TRBV7-2 with TRBJ1-1, with D unresolved. CDR1 SGHTA and CDR2 FQGNSA come from the germline V gene. CDR3 size: 13 residues. Trimming removed 5 bases at V and 2 bases at J, with 9 bases between. The CDR3 sequence is CASSQQPNTEAFF. The DNA of the CDR3 is TGTGCCAGCAGCCAACAGCCTAACACTGAAGCTTTCTTT. The whole variable domain, filled in from reference TRBV7-2 and TRBJ1-1, reads GAGVSQSPSNKVTEKGKDVELRCDPISGHTALYWYRQSLGQGLEFLIYFQGNSAPDKSGLPSDRFSAERTGGSVSTLTIQRTQQEDSAVYLCASSQQPNTEAFFGQGTRLTVV.